This entry lists 4 T cell receptor beta chains sequenced from one sample in a study of T-cell reconstitution after alpha-beta-depleted transplantation in children. It was with unique molecular identifiers that the TCRbeta library was prepared. TCRdb re-derived calls from the PCR reads in MiXCR, one entry per CDR3 protein. The sample yields about 590,000 distinct CDR3 sequences, 10% to 15% seen once. The sample consisted of PBMCs, mostly from graft donor cells, taken 360 days after TCRalphabeta/CD19-depleted stem cell transplant. The receptor set was obtained from a male patient aged 10 to 17 who had a stem cell transplant for acute myeloid leukemia, so the T cells may come from the graft donor.

The rearrangement joins TRBV7-9 to TRBJ2-3; 10 nucleotides line up with TRBD2. CDR3 length: 16 residues. Germline CDR1 reads SEHNR; CDR2 reads FQNEAQ (reference sequence). V gave up 2 bases and J gave up 2 bases; unmatched junction bases: 4. The CDR3 DNA follows: TGTGCCAGCAGCTTACTACTAGCGGGACCCACAGATACGCAGTATTTT. Amino acids: CASSLLLAGPTDTQYF.

V and J are TRBV15 and TRBJ2-7; perhaps D is TRBD1 or TRBD2 (7 bases each). Germline lookup yields CDR1 LNHNV and CDR2 YYDKDF (reference sequence). This CDR3 spans 14 amino acids. The V gene lost 5 bases and the J gene lost 6 bases, with 17 bases spanning the gap. CDR3 sequence (DNA): TGTGCCACCAGCCCCTGGGGAGGGGGCTTCGAGCAGTACTTC. Residues: CATSPWGGGFEQYF.

As DNA, the CDR3 is TGTGCCAGCAGTTTCCCTTACAGGCTCTTGTATGGAAACACCATATATTTT. Residues: CASSFPYRLLYGNTIYF. The V gene is TRBV12-3 or TRBV12-4, the J gene TRBJ1-3; D may be TRBD1 (5 bases). Between the trimmed V and J ends, which lost 3 bases and 3 bases, there was a span of 18 bases. The CDR3 runs to 17 residues.

The V call is TRBV20-1, the J call TRBJ2-3, with D uncertain. This CDR3 is 10 amino acids long. Trimming left V 5 bases short and J 1 base short, with 1 base between. Germline CDR1 is DFQATT and CDR2 is SNEGSKA (reference sequence). The CDR3 is CSACTDTQYF. The CDR3 region has the DNA TGCAGTGCTTGCACAGATACGCAGTATTTT.